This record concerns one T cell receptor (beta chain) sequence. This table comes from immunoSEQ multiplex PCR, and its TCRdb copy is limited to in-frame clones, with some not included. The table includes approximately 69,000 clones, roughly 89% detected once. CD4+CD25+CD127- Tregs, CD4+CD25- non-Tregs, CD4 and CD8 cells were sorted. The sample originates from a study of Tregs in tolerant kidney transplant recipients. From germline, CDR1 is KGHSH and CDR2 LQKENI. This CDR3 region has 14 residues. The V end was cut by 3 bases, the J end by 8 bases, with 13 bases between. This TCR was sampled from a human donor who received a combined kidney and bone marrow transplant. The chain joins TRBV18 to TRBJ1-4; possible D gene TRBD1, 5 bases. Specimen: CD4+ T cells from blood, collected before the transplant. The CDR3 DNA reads TGTGCCAGCTCACCTGCGGGACGAAAAGAAAAACTGTTTTTT. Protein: CASSPAGRKEKLFF.